This T cell receptor beta chain was sequenced during a study of cytomegalovirus exposure and HLA in healthy donors. The germline V gene has CDR1 MGHRA and CDR2 YSYEKL. The CDR3 has 14 amino acids. V was clipped by 2 bases and J by 2 bases, with 8 bases between them. Study findings and constraints: According to reports, the classifier identified cytomegalovirus status with high specificity and sensitivity.

TCRdb's copy holds only in-frame clones and misses some; the assay was immunoSEQ multiplex PCR. The sample includes 230,000 or so clones, 88% of them seen just once. The donors were members of the roughly 120-subject validation cohort (separate from the approximately 670-subject first cohort). A remark on this clone: The antigen is undetermined.

The chain joins TRBV4-1 to TRBJ2-3, with D uncertain. The specimen was PBMCs. The TCR sequence derives from a woman aged 18 to 35 in good health and CMV-seronegative. In nucleotides, the CDR3 is TGCGCCAGCAGCCAACGGAGACTCACAGATACGCAGTATTTT. Encoded protein: CASSQRRLTDTQYF.